This record concerns one T cell receptor (beta chain) sequence. Its antigen is as yet unknown. The data are from a study of T cell responses to AZD1222 COVID-19 vaccine. Sequenced by immunoSEQ multiplex PCR; TCRdb stores in-frame clones only, minus some. The data show about 160,000 clones, about nine tenths seen once. Study-wide findings and caveats: The number of AZD1222 recipients seropositive at baseline was only 6 or 7. Increases in Spike-specific TCR breadth and depth were seen after two AZD1222 doses.

Germline V gene data show CDR1 as SGDLS and CDR2 as YYNGEE. This CDR3 has 14 amino acids. After removal of 3 bases from V and 4 bases from J, the junction contained 2 bases not matched to a gene. Material: peripheral blood, obtained on day 0 of AZD1222 vaccination. This sequence originates from an adult in good health. This rearrangement joins TRBV9 to TRBJ2-7, with 12 nucleotides matching TRBD2. DNA for the CDR3: TGTGCCAGCAGCGCCGGACTAGCGGGATACGAGCAGTACTTC. Protein: CASSAGLAGYEQYF.